The entry below gives a single T cell receptor (beta chain) sequence along with its context. Its antigen is currently unknown. V gave up 2 bases and J gave up 2 bases, with 9 bases separating them. CDR3 length: 15 residues. Germline V CDR1 and CDR2: KGHSH, LQKENI. Genomic DNA served as template for TCR beta VDJ and CDR3 profiling. TCRdb re-called the reads through MiXCR, storing one row per CDR3 protein. The profile covers some 42,000 distinct CDR3 sequences, with about 70% appearing a single time and roughly a quarter taken by the ten largest. The sample belongs to a study of CD8+CD57+ T cells in acquired aplastic anemia. Findings and caveats of the study: Patient and control CD8+ Simpson's diversity was not significantly different. In common between the patients and the controls were more than 25 CD8+ CDR3 sequences.

The chain has TRBV18 and TRBJ2-2; D gene uncertain. This clonotype was obtained from a human donor in good health, serving as a control. Input material: sorted CD4+, CD8+, or CD8+CD57+ T cells (not recorded which) from PBMCs. CDR3 sequence reads: CASSPGDANTGELFF. DNA for the CDR3: TGTGCCAGCTCACCAGGCGACGCCAACACCGGGGAGCTGTTTTTT.